The rows below give T cell receptor beta chains drawn from one sample of a study of glioma-infiltrating T cells. TCRdb ran MiXCR on the multiplex PCR reads and lists one entry per CDR3 protein. Of roughly 200,000 distinct CDR3 sequences in the sample, around 30% were seen once. Source material: glioma tissue, nonneoplastic brain tissue, or PBMCs (not recorded which). Every receptor here comes from a human donor with low-grade glioma or glioblastoma, undergoing nonglioma brain surgery, or in good health (not recorded which). CDR3s include the opening cysteine and the closing phenylalanine or tryptophan. Fields, in order: J gene, CDR3 length, D gene, clone size, V gene, CDR3 DNA, CDR3 protein. A D gene is named only where the DNA matches it firmly. Clone size, where shown, is once, few, many, or a class for clones that have expanded.

TRBJ2-2,17,TRBD2,few,TRBV5-4,TGTGCCAGCCGCTTCGATCTACTTGCGACTAGCGGGGGGGAGCTGTTTTTT,CASRFDLLATSGGELFF
TRBJ1-2,15,TRBD1,many,TRBV28,TGTGCCAGCAGTTTAGGGACAGGGGGCGAGCTTGGCTACACCTTC,CASSLGTGGELGYTF
TRBJ2-7,14,NA,many,TRBV29-1,TGCAGCGTTGAAGGTGTAGACAGCCCCTACGAGCAGTACTTC,CSVEGVDSPYEQYF
TRBJ2-1,16,TRBD2,NA,TRBV18,TGTGCCAGCTCACCCAGCCTAGCGGGCCTCTACAATGAGCAGTTCTTC,CASSPSLAGLYNEQFF
TRBJ1-1,14,NA,many,TRBV5-4,TGTGCCAGCAGCTTGGCTAGCGGGGCCGGTGAAGCTTTCTTT,CASSLASGAGEAFF
TRBJ2-1,15,TRBD1,many,TRBV7-2,TGTGCCAGCAGCTCCTACGCAGGGGGCTACAATGAGCAGTTCTTC,CASSSYAGGYNEQFF
TRBJ1-1,14,NA,many,TRBV2,TGTGCCAGCAGTGAAGCGCTTCTGGGCACTGAAGCTTTCTTT,CASSEALLGTEAFF
TRBJ2-3,16,NA,NA,TRBV4-1,TGCGCCAGCAGCCAAGATACGGGGATTAACACAGATACGCAGTATTTT,CASSQDTGINTDTQYF
TRBJ2-7,12,NA,once,TRBV20-1,TGCAGTGCTCCGACCAGATCCTACGAGCAGTACTTC,CSAPTRSYEQYF
TRBJ1-2,14,NA,NA,TRBV7-9,TGTGCCAGCAGCTCGGACGGACTGCCCCGGGGCTACACCTTC,CASSSDGLPRGYTF
TRBJ1-1,13,NA,many,TRBV7-2,TGTGCCAGCAGGAGGGATGCTAACACTGAAGCTTTCTTT,CASRRDANTEAFF
TRBJ2-7,12,NA,many,TRBV7-2,TGTGCCAGCAGCTCCTCTAGGTACGAGCAGTACTTC,CASSSSRYEQYF
TRBJ1-4,16,TRBD1,many,TRBV4-1,TGCGCCAGCAGCCAACCCTACAGGGGCACTAATGAAAAACTGTTTTTT,CASSQPYRGTNEKLFF
TRBJ2-1,15,TRBD2,many,TRBV12-3/TRBV12-4,TGTGCCAGCAGTTTAGGAGCGGGAGGGACCTTGGCTCAGTTCTTC,CASSLGAGGTLAQFF
TRBJ1-5,15,NA,many,TRBV10-3,TGTGCCATCAGTGAGATACAGGGTGGCAATCAGCCCCAGCATTTT,CAISEIQGGNQPQHF
TRBJ2-1,15,NA,many,TRBV15,TGTGCCACCAGCAGAGGTTTAACACTCTACAATGAGCAGTTCTTC,CATSRGLTLYNEQFF
TRBJ2-1,16,TRBD2,NA,TRBV12-5,TGTGCTAGTGGTTTGGACCCGATAGCGGGAGTAAATGAGCAGTTCTTC,CASGLDPIAGVNEQFF